These T cell receptor beta chains were read from a single sample in a study of T cells and Merkel cell carcinoma outcomes. Method: immunoSEQ multiplex PCR; TCRdb's copy keeps in-frame clones and lacks some. The sample carries under 2,500 clones, around nine tenths recorded once. The sequenced sample was tumor tissue from Merkel cell carcinoma. The receptor set was obtained from a human donor with Merkel cell carcinoma. The CDR3 runs from the conserved cysteine through the conserved F or W. A D gene is named only where the DNA matches it firmly. Not every row has a clone size; where given, it reads once, few, many or a size class.

d_call j_call clone_size v_call cdr3_nt cdr3_aa
NA TRBJ2-5 NA TRBV5-1 TGCGCCAGCAGCACCGCAGGGGCTGAGAAGACCCAGTACTTC CASSTAGAEKTQYF
TRBD1 TRBJ1-2 NA TRBV11-1 TGTGCCAGTAGCCCCGGGACAGGCATTTTCTATGGCTACACCTTC CASSPGTGIFYGYTF
NA TRBJ1-2 NA TRBV5-6 TGTGCCAGCAGCCGGCCCCACCAGGGTTCTAACTATGGCTACACCTTC CASSRPHQGSNYGYTF
NA TRBJ2-5 NA TRBV10-2 TGCGCCAGCAGTATGGGCAGGGCAGGAGAGACCCAGTACTTC CASSMGRAGETQYF
NA TRBJ2-3 NA TRBV2 TGTGCCAGCAGCCAAGGGGCCGATTCCACAGATACGCAGTATTTT CASSQGADSTDTQYF
NA TRBJ2-3 NA TRBV7-7 TGTGCTAGCAGTCCCCAATCGGGCGGGACGGGGGATACGCAGTATTTT CASSPQSGGTGDTQYF
NA TRBJ2-1 once TRBV11-3 TGTGCCAGCACCCGAGGTGAACTAGCCCGCAATGAGCAGTTCTTC CASTRGELARNEQFF
NA TRBJ2-1 NA TRBV6-5 TGTGCCAGCAGTGGAGCGAATGAGCAGTTCTTC CASSGANEQFF
NA TRBJ2-7 NA TRBV5-5 TGTGCCAGCAGCTTGTCTCGGGGTTCCTACGAGCAGTACTTC CASSLSRGSYEQYF
TRBD1 TRBJ2-3 NA TRBV5-4 TGTGCCAGCAGCCCCGGGACAGGGGGCCGTGGCACAGATACGCAGTATTTT CASSPGTGGRGTDTQYF
NA TRBJ1-4 NA TRBV6-6 TGTGCCAGCAGGCAAAGGCATGAAAAACTGTTTTTT CASRQRHEKLFF
NA TRBJ2-1 NA TRBV7-6 TGTGCCAGCAGCTTAGGTGATGAGCAGTTCTTC CASSLGDEQFF
NA TRBJ1-1 NA TRBV6-1 TGTGCCAGCAGTGCGAAGGGCACCCAAGCTTTCTTT CASSAKGTQAFF
TRBD1 TRBJ2-3 NA TRBV2 TGTGCCAGCAGAGGTCCCGGAGGACAGGGGAACCTTCGGACAGATACGCAGTATTTT CASRGPGGQGNLRTDTQYF
NA TRBJ1-2 NA TRBV9 TGTGCCAGCAGCGTAGTAACAGGGCGGGGTAACTATGGCTACACCTTC CASSVVTGRGNYGYTF
TRBD2 TRBJ2-1 NA TRBV6-5 TGTGCCAGCAGTTACCGCGGGAGGTCCTACAATGAGCAGTTCTTC CASSYRGRSYNEQFF
NA TRBJ1-2 NA TRBV2 TGTGCCAGCAGTGAACAGGGAGGTGGCTACACCTTC CASSEQGGGYTF
NA TRBJ2-6 NA TRBV2 TGTGCCATCCTGGGGCAGGGGGCCAACGTCCTGACTTTC CAILGQGANVLTF
NA TRBJ1-1 NA TRBV27 TGTGCCAGCAGTCCCCTCGGGGGTGACACTGAAGCTTTCTTT CASSPLGGDTEAFF
NA TRBJ2-4 once TRBV29-1 TGCAGCGTTGTGGAAAACATTCAGTACTTC CSVVENIQYF
NA TRBJ1-1 NA TRBV4-2 TGTGCCAGCAGCCAACCAACCAAAAGGGCGACTGAAGCTTTCTTT CASSQPTKRATEAFF
TRBD2 TRBJ2-5 NA TRBV4-2 TGTGCCAGCAGCCAACAAGCCCTAAAACTAGCGGGGGGAGGAGAGACCCAGTACTTC CASSQQALKLAGGGETQYF
TRBD2 TRBJ2-2 NA TRBV5-1 TGCGCCAGCAGCCCGGGGAGACTGCGGGAGCGGGCCGGGGAGCTGTTTTTT CASSPGRLRERAGELFF
NA TRBJ2-7 NA TRBV6-5 TGTGCCAGCAGAGCCCCAGTGGGCTACGAGCAGTACTTC CASRAPVGYEQYF